This T cell receptor (beta chain) was identified in a study of the immune and genomic landscape of osteosarcoma. Study-level results: Compared with cold C1, the hot C3 cluster had higher, still-low clonality. External normal skin and healthy peripheral blood data provided clonality references.

Profiled with immunoSEQ multiplex PCR; TCRdb holds only in-frame clones, not every one. Found here are roughly 2,800 clones, roughly 75% of them singletons; the top ten hold about a tenth. Germline V lookup: CDR1 SGHRS, CDR2 YFSETQ. This CDR3 region has 14 residues. Losses at the gene ends were 0 bases for V and 4 bases for J; bases not matched to a gene: 3. This clone has more than one count but fewer than ten. What it binds is not known. This chain links TRBV5-1 with TRBJ1-1, with 7 bases that match TRBD1. This receptor was taken from a woman under 30 with osteosarcoma. The sequencing sample was made of metastatic tumor tissue from the lung. The CDR3 sequence: CASSLATGATEAFF. CDR3 DNA sequence: TGCGCCAGCAGCTTGGCCACAGGGGCCACTGAAGCTTTCTTT.